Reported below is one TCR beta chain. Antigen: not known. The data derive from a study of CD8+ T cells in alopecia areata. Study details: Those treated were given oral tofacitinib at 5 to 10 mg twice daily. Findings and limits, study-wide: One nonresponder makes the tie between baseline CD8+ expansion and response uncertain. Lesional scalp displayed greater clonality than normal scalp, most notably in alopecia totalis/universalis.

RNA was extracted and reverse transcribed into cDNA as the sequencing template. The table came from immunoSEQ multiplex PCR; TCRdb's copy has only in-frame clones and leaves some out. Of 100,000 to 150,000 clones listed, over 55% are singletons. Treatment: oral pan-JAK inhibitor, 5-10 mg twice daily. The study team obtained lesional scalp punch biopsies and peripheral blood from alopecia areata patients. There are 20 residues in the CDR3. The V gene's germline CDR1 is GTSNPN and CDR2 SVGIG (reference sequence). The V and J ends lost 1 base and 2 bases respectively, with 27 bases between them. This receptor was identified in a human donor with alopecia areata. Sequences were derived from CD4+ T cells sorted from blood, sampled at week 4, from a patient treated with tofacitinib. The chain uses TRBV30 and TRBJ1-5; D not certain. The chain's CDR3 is CAWSDAEMSRGPLGNQPQHF. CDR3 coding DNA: TGTGCCTGGAGTGACGCCGAAATGAGCCGGGGTCCCCTCGGCAATCAGCCCCAGCATTTT.